The 17 T cell receptor beta chains listed next were all sequenced from one sample in a study of CD8 T cells in Susac syndrome. It was with random hexamers that about 0.45 to 1 ug RNA was reverse transcribed. TCRdb reprocessed the immunoSEQ multiplex PCR reads with MiXCR, giving one entry per CDR3 protein. The sample holds roughly 100,000 distinct CDR3 sequences, 94% seen once. Sequencing input: CD8+ T cells from PBMCs. The receptors derive from a human donor with Susac syndrome.

The chain joins TRBV20-1 to TRBJ2-1; 11 bases map to TRBD2. The length of the CDR3 is 15 residues. The J segment lost 2 bases and the V segment lost 5 bases, leaving 5 bases of the junction unmatched. Germline V gene data show CDR1 as DFQATT and CDR2 as SNEGSKA (reference sequence). The DNA of the CDR3 is TGCAGTGCTCCTTTAGCGGGGGGGCCCTACAATGAGCAGTTCTTC. It specifies CSAPLAGGPYNEQFF.

The V and J genes are TRBV9 and TRBJ2-3; D is ambiguous. Germline CDR1 is SGDLS and CDR2 is YYNGEE. This CDR3 spans 14 amino acids. V was shortened by 0 bases and J by 0 bases, with 5 bases between the two germline ends. The CDR3 DNA is TGTGCCAGCAGCGTAGCTACTAGCACAGATACGCAGTATTTT. Its translation is CASSVATSTDTQYF. The whole variable domain, remainder taken from reference TRBV9 and TRBJ2-3, is DSGVTQTPKHLITATGQRVTLRCSPRSGDLSVYWYQQSLDQGLQFLIQYYNGEERAKGNILERFSAQQFPDLHSELNLSSLELGDSALYFCASSVATSTDTQYFGPGTRLTVL.

In regard to this clonotype: One end of the junction fails to match germline, which may point to a read error. The rearrangement joins TRBV9 to TRBJ1-2, with unresolved D. Per germline, CDR1 SGDLS and CDR2 YYNGEE. This CDR3 comprises 12 residues. The CDR3 reads CASSVAPDRDAF. The CDR3 coding sequence is TGTGCCAGCAGCGTTGCCCCCGACCGCGACGCCTTC.

For the CDR3, the DNA is TGTGCCAGCAGCGGAGTGACCCGGACTAGCGGGAAATACAATGAGCAGTTCTTC. Translated: CASSGVTRTSGKYNEQFF. The chain links TRBV25-1 to TRBJ2-1, with 12 bases aligning to TRBD2. From germline, CDR1 is MGHDK and CDR2 SYGVNS. CDR3 length equals 18 residues. With V trimmed by 6 bases and J by 4 bases, 13 bases remained unmatched.

The chain is built from TRBV9 and TRBJ2-2; TRBD2 might be the D (6 bases). CDR1 is SGDLS, CDR2 YYNGEE, per germline. This CDR3 comprises 15 residues. The V end lost 4 bases, the J end lost 1 base, and 11 bases lay between the germline ends. The CDR3 is CASSPWDLNTGELFF. Written as DNA, the CDR3 is TGTGCCAGCAGCCCGTGGGACTTGAACACCGGGGAGCTGTTTTTT.

The CDR3, as DNA: TGTGCCAGCAGCTCTCGACAGGGAGGACCCTATGGCTACACCTTC. Protein product: CASSSRQGGPYGYTF. This chain links TRBV7-3 with TRBJ1-2, with TRBD1 matching over 7 bases. The ends lost 4 bases at V and 4 bases at J; junction bases unmatched: 9. CDR1 and CDR2 from the germline V gene are SGHTA and FQGTGA. The CDR3 runs 15 residues.

CDR3 protein: CASTLGGTQPQHF. The CDR3 DNA follows: TGTGCCAGCACCCTGGGGGGAACTCAGCCCCAGCATTTT. The genes are TRBV12-3 or TRBV12-4 and TRBJ1-5; TRBD1 is a possible D gene (5 bases). V was trimmed by 7 bases and J by 6 bases, leaving 13 bases between them. This CDR3 is built from 13 residues.

The rearrangement links TRBV19 to TRBJ2-2, with 9 bases matching TRBD2. This CDR3 comprises 14 residues. Per the germline V gene, CDR1 is LNHDA and CDR2 is SQIVND (reference sequence). The ends lost 7 bases at V and 6 bases at J; junction bases unmatched: 6. The CDR3 nucleotides are TGTGCCAGTATGCCAGCGGGGGGTTCCGGGGAGCTGTTTTTT. Protein sequence: CASMPAGGSGELFF.

The genes are TRBV9 and TRBJ1-2; D remains ambiguous. CDR1 is SGDLS, CDR2 YYNGEE, per germline. The CDR3 loop spans 15 amino acids. V lost 3 bases and J lost 0, with 12 bases in between. The CDR3 nucleotides are TGTGCCAGCAGCGAAACGGCCGGCCCTAACTATGGCTACACCTTC. Protein: CASSETAGPNYGYTF.

The chain carries TRBV19 and TRBJ2-7; either TRBD1 or TRBD2 may supply D (6 bases each). Trimming removed 6 bases from V and 2 bases from J, with 14 bases in between. Germline V lookup: CDR1 LNHDA, CDR2 SQIVND (reference sequence). CDR3 size: 14 residues. This CDR3 reads CASSSTGLTYEQYF. DNA for the CDR3: TGTGCCAGTAGCTCGACAGGACTAACCTACGAGCAGTACTTC. Full variable domain (missing parts from reference TRBV19 and TRBJ2-7): DGGITQSPKYLFRKEGQNVTLSCEQNLNHDAMYWYRQDPGQGLRLIYYSQIVNDFQKGDIAEGYSVSREKKESFPLTVTSAQKNPTAFYLCASSSTGLTYEQYFGPGTRLTVT.

This chain links TRBV9 with TRBJ1-2, with a weak D call TRBD1 (5 bases). V lost 3 bases and J 2 bases, leaving 14 bases between the germline ends. The germline V gene has CDR1 SGDLS and CDR2 YYNGEE. This CDR3 is 15 amino acids long. CDR3 protein: CASSGAARGNYGYTF. DNA of the CDR3: TGTGCCAGCAGCGGAGCCGCGCGGGGGAACTATGGCTACACCTTC.

The chain recombines TRBV20-1 with TRBJ1-2; D unresolved. Trimming shortened V by 4 bases and J by 4 bases, and 7 bases separated the two germline ends. CDR3 length: 11 residues. Germline values: CDR1 DFQATT, CDR2 SNEGSKA (reference sequence). CDR3 in amino acids: CSANGLYGYTF. The DNA for the CDR3 is TGCAGTGCTAACGGACTCTATGGCTACACCTTC.

The chain couples TRBV27 to TRBJ1-6; TRBD1 might be the D (5 bases). The CDR3 runs 14 residues. Per the germline V gene, CDR1 is MNHEY and CDR2 is SMNVEV (reference sequence). Trimming pared 7 bases from V and 9 bases from J, leaving 16 bases between. CDR3: CASTEGAQASPLHF. CDR3 nucleotides: TGTGCCAGCACCGAAGGGGCTCAGGCTTCACCCCTCCACTTT.

The gene calls are TRBV7-9 and TRBJ2-5; D not resolved. This CDR3 spans 14 amino acids. The V end was cut by 2 bases, the J end by 3 bases, with 10 bases between. The germline V gene has CDR1 SEHNR and CDR2 FQNEAQ (reference sequence). The CDR3 bases are TGTGCCAGCAGCTTATCCCCCCCCGAAGAGACCCAGTACTTC. It encodes CASSLSPPEETQYF.

The chain is built from TRBV7-9 and TRBJ2-1; 15 nucleotides align to TRBD2. Looked up from germline, CDR1 is SEHNR and CDR2 is FQNEAQ (reference sequence). This CDR3 has 17 residues. Trimming at V came to 5 bases and at J to 1 base, leaving 3 bases not matched to a gene. DNA of the CDR3: TGTGCCAGCAGCCGGACTAGCGGGGGGGCGTCCTACAATGAGCAGTTCTTC. Protein: CASSRTSGGASYNEQFF.

The J gene is TRBJ2-7, the V gene TRBV9, with 7 nucleotides matching TRBD1. The CDR3 runs 14 residues. Trimming removed 0 bases from V and 2 bases from J; junction bases left unmatched: 2. From germline, CDR1 is SGDLS and CDR2 YYNGEE. This CDR3 is CASSVGDSTYEQYF. As DNA, the CDR3 is TGTGCCAGCAGCGTAGGGGACAGCACCTACGAGCAGTACTTC.

This chain uses TRBV9 with TRBJ2-5; no clear D. CDR1 SGDLS and CDR2 YYNGEE come from the germline V gene. This CDR3 is 14 amino acids long. V was pared by 3 bases and J by 5 bases, with 14 bases between. CDR3 loop: CASSDTKGPETQYF. In DNA form, the CDR3 reads TGTGCCAGCAGCGACACGAAGGGCCCTGAGACCCAGTACTTC.